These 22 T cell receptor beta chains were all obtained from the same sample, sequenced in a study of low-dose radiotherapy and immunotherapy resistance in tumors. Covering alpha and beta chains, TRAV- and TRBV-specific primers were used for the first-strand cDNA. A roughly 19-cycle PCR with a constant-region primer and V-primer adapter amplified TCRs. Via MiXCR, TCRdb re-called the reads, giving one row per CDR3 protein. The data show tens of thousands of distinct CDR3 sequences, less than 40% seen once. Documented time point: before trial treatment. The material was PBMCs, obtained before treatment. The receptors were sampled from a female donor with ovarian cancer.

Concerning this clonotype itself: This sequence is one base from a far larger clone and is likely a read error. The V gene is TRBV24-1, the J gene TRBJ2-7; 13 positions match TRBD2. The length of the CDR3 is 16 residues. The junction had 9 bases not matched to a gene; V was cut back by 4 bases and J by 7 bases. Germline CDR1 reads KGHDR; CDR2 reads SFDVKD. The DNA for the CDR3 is TGTGCCACCAGTGAATGGACTAGCGGGAGTAGGGGTGAGCAGTACTTC. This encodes CATSEWTSGSRGEQYF.

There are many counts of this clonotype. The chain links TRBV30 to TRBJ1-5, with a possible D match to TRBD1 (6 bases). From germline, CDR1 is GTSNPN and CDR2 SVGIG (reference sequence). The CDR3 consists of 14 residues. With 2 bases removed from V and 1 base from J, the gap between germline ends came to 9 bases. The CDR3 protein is CAWSRTVSNQPQHF. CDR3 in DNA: TGTGCCTGGAGTCGGACAGTAAGCAATCAGCCCCAGCATTTT.

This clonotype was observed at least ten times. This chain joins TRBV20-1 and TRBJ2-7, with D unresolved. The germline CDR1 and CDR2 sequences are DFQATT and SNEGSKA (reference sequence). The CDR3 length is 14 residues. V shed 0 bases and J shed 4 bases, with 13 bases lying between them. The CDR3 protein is CSARDPGRSYEQYF. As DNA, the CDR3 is TGCAGTGCTAGAGATCCGGGCAGGAGTTACGAGCAGTACTTC.

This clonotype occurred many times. For the CDR3, the DNA is TGTGCCAGCCGAAACAGGGGAGGGCCTGAAGCTTTCTTT. Protein: CASRNRGGPEAFF. The chain combines TRBV6-2 or TRBV6-3 with TRBJ1-1; 7 bases match TRBD1. After removal of 8 bases from V and 6 bases from J, the junction contained 9 bases not matched to a gene. This CDR3 contains 13 residues. CDR1 is MNHEY and CDR2 is SVGEGT in the germline V gene.

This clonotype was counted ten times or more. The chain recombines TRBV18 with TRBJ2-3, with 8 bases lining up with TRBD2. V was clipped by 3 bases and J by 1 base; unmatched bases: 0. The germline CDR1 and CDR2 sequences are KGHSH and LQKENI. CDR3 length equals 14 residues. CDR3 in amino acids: CASSPTSGTDTQYF. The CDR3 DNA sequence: TGTGCCAGCTCACCGACTAGCGGCACAGATACGCAGTATTTT.

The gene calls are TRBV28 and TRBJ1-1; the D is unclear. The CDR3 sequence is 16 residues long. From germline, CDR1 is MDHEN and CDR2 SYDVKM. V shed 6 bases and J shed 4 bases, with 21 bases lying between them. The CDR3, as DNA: TGTGCCAGCAGGAAATGGGGTATAGGGAATCCCACTGAAGCTTTCTTT. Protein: CASRKWGIGNPTEAFF.

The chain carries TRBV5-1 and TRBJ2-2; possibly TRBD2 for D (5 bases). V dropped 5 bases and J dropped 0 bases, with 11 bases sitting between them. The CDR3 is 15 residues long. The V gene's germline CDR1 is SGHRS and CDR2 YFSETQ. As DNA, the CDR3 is TGCGCCAGCAGAAGGGAGACATCGAACACCGGGGAGCTGTTTTTT. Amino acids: CASRRETSNTGELFF.

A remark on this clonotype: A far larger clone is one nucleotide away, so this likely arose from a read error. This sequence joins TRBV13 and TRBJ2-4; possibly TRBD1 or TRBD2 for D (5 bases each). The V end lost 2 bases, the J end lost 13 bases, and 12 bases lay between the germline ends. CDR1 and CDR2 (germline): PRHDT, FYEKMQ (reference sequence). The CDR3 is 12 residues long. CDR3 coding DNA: TGTGCCAGCAGCTTACGGGGCCATGAGCAGTACTTC. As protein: CASSLRGHEQYF.

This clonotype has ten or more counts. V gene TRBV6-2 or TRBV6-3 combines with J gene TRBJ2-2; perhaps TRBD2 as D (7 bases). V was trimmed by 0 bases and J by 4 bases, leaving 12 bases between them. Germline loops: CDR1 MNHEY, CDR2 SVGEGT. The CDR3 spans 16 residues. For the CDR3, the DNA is TGTGCCAGCAGTTACTCGACGGGGGGCGGCACCGGGGAGCTGTTTTTT. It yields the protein CASSYSTGGGTGELFF.

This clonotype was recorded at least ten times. In nucleotides, the CDR3 is TGTGCCAGCAGTCTCGTTACAGGGGGAAGTAACTATGGCTACACCTTC. This translates into CASSLVTGGSNYGYTF. The chain links TRBV28 to TRBJ1-2; 8 bases are a match to TRBD1. Germline V lookup: CDR1 MDHEN, CDR2 SYDVKM. CDR3 length: 16 amino acids. V lost 5 bases and J lost 1; bases outside the gene matches: 9.

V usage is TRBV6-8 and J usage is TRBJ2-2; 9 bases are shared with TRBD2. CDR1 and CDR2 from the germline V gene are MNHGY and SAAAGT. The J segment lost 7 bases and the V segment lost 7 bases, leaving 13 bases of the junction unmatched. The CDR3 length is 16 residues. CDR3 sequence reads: CASTRGRGGISGELFF. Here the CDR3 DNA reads TGTGCCAGCACCCGGGGGCGGGGGGGCATCAGCGGGGAGCTGTTTTTT.

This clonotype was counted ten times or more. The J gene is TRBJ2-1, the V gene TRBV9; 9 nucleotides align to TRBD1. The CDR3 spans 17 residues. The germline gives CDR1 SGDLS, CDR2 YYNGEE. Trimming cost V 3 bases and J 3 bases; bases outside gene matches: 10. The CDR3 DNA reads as TGTGCCAGCAGCGCCAGCCCGCCGGGACAGGGCTACAATGAGCAGTTCTTC. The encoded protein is CASSASPPGQGYNEQFF. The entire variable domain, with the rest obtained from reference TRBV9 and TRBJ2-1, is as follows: DSGVTQTPKHLITATGQRVTLRCSPRSGDLSVYWYQQSLDQGLQFLIQYYNGEERAKGNILERFSAQQFPDLHSELNLSSLELGDSALYFCASSASPPGQGYNEQFFGPGTRLTVL.

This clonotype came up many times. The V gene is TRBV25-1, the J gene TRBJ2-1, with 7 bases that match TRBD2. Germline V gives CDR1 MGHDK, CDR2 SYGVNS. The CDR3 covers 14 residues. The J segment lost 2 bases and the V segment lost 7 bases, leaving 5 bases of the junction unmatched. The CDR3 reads CASTTGGTYNEQFF. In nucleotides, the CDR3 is TGTGCCAGCACCACGGGGGGAACCTACAATGAGCAGTTCTTC.

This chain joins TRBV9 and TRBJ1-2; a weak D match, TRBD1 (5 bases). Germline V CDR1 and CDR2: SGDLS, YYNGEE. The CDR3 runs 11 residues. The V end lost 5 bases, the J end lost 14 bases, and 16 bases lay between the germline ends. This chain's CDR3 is CASSYRMGGTF. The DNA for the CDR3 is TGTGCCAGCAGTTACAGAATGGGGGGAACCTTC.

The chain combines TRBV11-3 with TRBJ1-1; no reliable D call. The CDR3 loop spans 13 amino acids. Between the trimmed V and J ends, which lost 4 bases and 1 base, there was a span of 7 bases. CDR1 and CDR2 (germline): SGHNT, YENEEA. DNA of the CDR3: TGTGCCAGCAGCTCCCAGTCGAACACTGAAGCTTTCTTT. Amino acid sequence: CASSSQSNTEAFF.

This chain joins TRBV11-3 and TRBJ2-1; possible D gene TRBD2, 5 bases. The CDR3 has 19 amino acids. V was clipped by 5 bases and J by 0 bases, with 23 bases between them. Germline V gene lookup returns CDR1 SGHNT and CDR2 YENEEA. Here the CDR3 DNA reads TGTGCCAGCAGCGCACTCACCCTAGCCAGCGGACGCTCCTACAATGAGCAGTTCTTC. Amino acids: CASSALTLASGRSYNEQFF. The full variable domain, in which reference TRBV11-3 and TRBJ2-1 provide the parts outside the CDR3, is EAGVVQSPRYKIIEKKQPVAFWCNPISGHNTLYWYLQNLGQGPELLIRYENEEAVDDSQLPKDRFSAERLKGVDSTLKIQPAELGDSAVYLCASSALTLASGRSYNEQFFGPGTRLTVL.

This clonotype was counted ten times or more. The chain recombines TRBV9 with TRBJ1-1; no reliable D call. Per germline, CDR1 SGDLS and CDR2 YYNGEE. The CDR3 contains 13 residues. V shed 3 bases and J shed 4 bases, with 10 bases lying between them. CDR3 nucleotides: TGTGCCAGCAGCGCCTCAGTGACCACTGAAGCTTTCTTT. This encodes CASSASVTTEAFF.

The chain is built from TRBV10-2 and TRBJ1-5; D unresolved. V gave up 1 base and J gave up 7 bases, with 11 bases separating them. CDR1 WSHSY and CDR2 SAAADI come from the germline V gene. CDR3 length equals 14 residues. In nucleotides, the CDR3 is TGCGCCAGCAGTGAGTTTTCGGGAGGCCAGCCCCAGCATTTT. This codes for CASSEFSGGQPQHF.

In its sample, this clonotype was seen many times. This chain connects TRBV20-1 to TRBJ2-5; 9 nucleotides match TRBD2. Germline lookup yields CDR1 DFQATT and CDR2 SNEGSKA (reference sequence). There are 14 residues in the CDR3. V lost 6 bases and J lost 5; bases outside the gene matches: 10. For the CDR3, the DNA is TGCAGTGCCACTAGGCGGGAGGGCCGTGAGACCCAGTACTTC. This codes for CSATRREGRETQYF.

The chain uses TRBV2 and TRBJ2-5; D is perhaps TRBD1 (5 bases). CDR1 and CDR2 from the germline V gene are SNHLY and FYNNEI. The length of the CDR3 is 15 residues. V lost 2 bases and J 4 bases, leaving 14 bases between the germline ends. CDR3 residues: CASSEQGLQAETQYF. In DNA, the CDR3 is TGTGCCAGCAGTGAACAGGGTTTACAGGCAGAGACCCAGTACTTC.

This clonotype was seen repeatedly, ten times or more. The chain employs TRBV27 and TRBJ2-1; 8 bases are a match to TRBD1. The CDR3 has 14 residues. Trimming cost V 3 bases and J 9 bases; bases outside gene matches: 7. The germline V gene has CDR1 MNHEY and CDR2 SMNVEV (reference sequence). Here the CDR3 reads CASSFSDRVTEQFF. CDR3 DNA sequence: TGTGCCAGCAGTTTTTCGGACAGGGTGACTGAGCAGTTCTTC.

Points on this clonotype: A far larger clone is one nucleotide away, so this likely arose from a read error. The CDR3 sequence is CASSESTDTQYF. Here the CDR3 DNA reads TGTGCCAGCAGTGAAAGCACAGATACGCAGTATTTT. The chain joins TRBV28 to TRBJ2-3, with D unclear. With 5 bases removed from V and 0 bases from J, the gap between germline ends came to 3 bases. The CDR3 contains 12 residues. Germline CDR1 is MDHEN and CDR2 is SYDVKM.